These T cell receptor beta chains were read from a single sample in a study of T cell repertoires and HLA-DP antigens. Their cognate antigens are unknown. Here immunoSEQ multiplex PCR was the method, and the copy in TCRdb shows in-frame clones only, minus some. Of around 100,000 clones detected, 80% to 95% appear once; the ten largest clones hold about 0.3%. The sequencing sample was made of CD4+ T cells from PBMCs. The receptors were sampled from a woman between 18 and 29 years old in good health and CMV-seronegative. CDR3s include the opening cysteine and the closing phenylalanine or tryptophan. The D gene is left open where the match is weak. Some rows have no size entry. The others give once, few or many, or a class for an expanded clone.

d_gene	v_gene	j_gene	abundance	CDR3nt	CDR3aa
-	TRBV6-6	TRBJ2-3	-	TGTGCCAGCAGCCCATCCGTATTCACAGATACGCAGTATTTT	CASSPSVFTDTQYF
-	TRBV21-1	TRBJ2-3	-	TGTGCCAGCAGCAAATACGACCTGGATCGAAAGGCGGAATCTAGCACAGATACGCAGTATTTT	CASSKYDLDRKAESSTDTQYF
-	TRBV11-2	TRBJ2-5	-	TGTGCCAGCAGCTTCCTATGGGGGGAGGCAGAGACCCAGTACTTC	CASSFLWGEAETQYF
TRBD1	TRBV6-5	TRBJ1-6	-	TGTGCCAGCAGACTACAGGGGACTCTTGATTCACCCCTCCACTTT	CASRLQGTLDSPLHF
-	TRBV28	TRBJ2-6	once	TGTGCCAGCCTAAGCAGCCCTGGGGCCAACGTCCTGACTTTC	CASLSSPGANVLTF
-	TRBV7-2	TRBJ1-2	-	TGTGCCAGCTTTGGGGGTCGCGGCTACACCTTC	CASFGGRGYTF
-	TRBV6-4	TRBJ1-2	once	TGTGCCACCAAGGGGGGGGAAGGCTACACCTTC	CATKGGEGYTF
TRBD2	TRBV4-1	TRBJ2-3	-	TGCGCCAGCACCTCGGGACTAGCGGGGGGCTTCACAGATACGCAGTATTTT	CASTSGLAGGFTDTQYF
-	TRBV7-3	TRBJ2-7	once	TGTGCCAGCAGCTTAACGACGGCTGGGGGCGAGCAGTACTTC	CASSLTTAGGEQYF
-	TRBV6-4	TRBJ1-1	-	TGTGCCAGCAGTGAGTTCGGGAACACTGAAGCTTTCTTT	CASSEFGNTEAFF
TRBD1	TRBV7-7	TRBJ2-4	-	TGTGCTAGCAGCCCCGGGACAGGGGGGATTCAGTACTTC	CASSPGTGGIQYF
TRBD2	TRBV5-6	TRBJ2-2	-	TGTGCCAGCAGCTTGGGGCTAGCGGGAGGGCCGAGCACCGGGGAGCTGTTTTTT	CASSLGLAGGPSTGELFF
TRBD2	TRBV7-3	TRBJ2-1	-	TGTGCCAGCAGCTTGGGTAGCGGGGGACCCCAGTTCTTC	CASSLGSGGPQFF
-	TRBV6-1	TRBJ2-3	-	TGTGCCAGCCGTCTTTGGGGGGCCAACACAGATACGCAGTATTTT	CASRLWGANTDTQYF
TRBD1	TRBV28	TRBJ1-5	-	TGTGCCAGCAGCGCCGGGACAGGGGGCTTTCAGCCCCAGCATTTT	CASSAGTGGFQPQHF
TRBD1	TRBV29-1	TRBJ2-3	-	TGCAGCGTTACGACAGGGAACACAGATACGCAGTATTTT	CSVTTGNTDTQYF
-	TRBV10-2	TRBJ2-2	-	TGCGCCAGCAGTGAAATTAGGGTCACCGGGGAGCTGTTTTTT	CASSEIRVTGELFF
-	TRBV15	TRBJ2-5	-	TGTGCCACCAGCAGAGATGGGGGGACGGCCCAAGAGACCCAGTACTTC	CATSRDGGTAQETQYF
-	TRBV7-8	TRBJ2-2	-	TGTGCCAGCAGCCCCGCCCGGGCCCGGAACACCGGGGAGCTGTTTTTT	CASSPARARNTGELFF
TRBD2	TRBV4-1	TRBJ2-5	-	TGCGCCAGCAGCCAAGGCCTAGCGGGGGGAAGCAAAGAGACCCAGTACTTC	CASSQGLAGGSKETQYF
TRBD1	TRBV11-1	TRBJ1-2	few	TGTGCCAGCAGCCACAGGGACAGGCTCTATGGCTACACCTTC	CASSHRDRLYGYTF
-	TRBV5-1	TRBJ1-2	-	TGCGCCAGCAGCTTGGCCGTGGGGTCCCGCTACACCTTC	CASSLAVGSRYTF
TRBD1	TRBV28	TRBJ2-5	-	TGTGCCAGCAGCTCTAGGGGGCGAGAGACCCAGTACTTC	CASSSRGRETQYF
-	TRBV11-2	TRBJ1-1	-	TGTGCCAGCAGCTTAGACAGGGGCGGGACTGAAGCTTTCTTT	CASSLDRGGTEAFF
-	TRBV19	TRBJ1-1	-	TGTGCCAGTACTCGGAGGGAGGGGAACACTGAAGCTTTCTTT	CASTRREGNTEAFF
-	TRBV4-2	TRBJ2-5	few	TGTGCCAGCAGCCAAGATAGGGGAGAGACCCAGTACTTC	CASSQDRGETQYF
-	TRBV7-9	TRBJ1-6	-	TGTGCCAGCAGCTTTCCTCCACAAGGGATCTATAATTCACCCCTCCACTTT	CASSFPPQGIYNSPLHF
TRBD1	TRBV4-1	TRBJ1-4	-	TGCGCCAGCAGCCAAGAAGGGACAGGGTGGGAAAAACTGTTTTTT	CASSQEGTGWEKLFF
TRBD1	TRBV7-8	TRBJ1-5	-	TGTGCCAGCAGCTTAGCGAATCGAGCGGGACAGGGATTTCAGCCCCAGCATTTT	CASSLANRAGQGFQPQHF
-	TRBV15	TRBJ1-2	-	TGTGCCACCAGCAGAGAGGAGACAAATGGCTACACCTTC	CATSREETNGYTF
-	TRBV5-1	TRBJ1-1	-	TGCGCCAGCAGCTTGGGACTCGTGGGCGAAGCTTTCTTT	CASSLGLVGEAFF
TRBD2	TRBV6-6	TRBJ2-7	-	TGTGCCAGCAGCGATTGGGGACTAGCGGGCTCCTACGAGCAGTACTTC	CASSDWGLAGSYEQYF
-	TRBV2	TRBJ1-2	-	TGTGCCAGCAGTGAAGCGGGGATTAACCGAGAGGCCTTC	CASSEAGINREAF
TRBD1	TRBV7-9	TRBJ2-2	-	TGTGCCAGCAGCTCCCGAAGGGGCCGGGACAGAAAATACACCGGGGAGCTGTTTTTT	CASSSRRGRDRKYTGELFF
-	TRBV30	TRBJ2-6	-	TGTGCCTGGAGGGGCTATCTTGGAGGGGGGGCCAACGTCCTGACTTTC	CAWRGYLGGGANVLTF
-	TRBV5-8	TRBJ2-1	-	TGTGCCAGCAGCCCGGCGGCGGGGTTGCCCCTTCAGGAGTTCTTC	CASSPAAGLPLQEFF
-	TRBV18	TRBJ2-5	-	TGTGCCAGCTCACCGAGGCGAGGGGAAGAGACCCAGTACTTC	CASSPRRGEETQYF
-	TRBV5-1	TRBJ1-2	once	TGCGCCAGCAGCTTGGCCGGAGATTATGGCTACACCTTC	CASSLAGDYGYTF